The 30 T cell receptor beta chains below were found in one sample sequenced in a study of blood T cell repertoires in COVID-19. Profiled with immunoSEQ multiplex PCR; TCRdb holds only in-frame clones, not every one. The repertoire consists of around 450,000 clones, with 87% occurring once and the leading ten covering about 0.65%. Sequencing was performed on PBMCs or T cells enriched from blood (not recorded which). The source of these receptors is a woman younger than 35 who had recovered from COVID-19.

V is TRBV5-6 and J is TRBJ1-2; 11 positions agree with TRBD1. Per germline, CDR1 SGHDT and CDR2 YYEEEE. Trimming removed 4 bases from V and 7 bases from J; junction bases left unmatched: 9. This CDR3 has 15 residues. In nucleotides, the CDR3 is TGTGCCAGCAGCCCCTGGACAGGGGGCTTTGGTGGCTACACCTTC. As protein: CASSPWTGGFGGYTF.

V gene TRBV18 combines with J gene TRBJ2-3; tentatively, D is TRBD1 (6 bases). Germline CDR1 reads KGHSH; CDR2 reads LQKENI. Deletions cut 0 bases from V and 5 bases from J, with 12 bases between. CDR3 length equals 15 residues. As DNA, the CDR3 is TGTGCCAGCTCACCACCGAGGACAGATCAAGATACGCAGTATTTT. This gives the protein CASSPPRTDQDTQYF.

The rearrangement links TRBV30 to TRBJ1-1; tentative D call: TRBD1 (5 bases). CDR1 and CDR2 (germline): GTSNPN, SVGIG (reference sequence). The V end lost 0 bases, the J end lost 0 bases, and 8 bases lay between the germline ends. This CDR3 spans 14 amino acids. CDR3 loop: CAWSVPGVNTEAFF. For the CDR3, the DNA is TGTGCCTGGAGTGTACCGGGGGTGAACACTGAAGCTTTCTTT. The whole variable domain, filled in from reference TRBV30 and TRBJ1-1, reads SQTIHQWPATLVQPVGSPLSLECTVEGTSNPNLYWYRQAAGRGLQLLFYSVGIGQISSEVPQNLSASRPQDRQFILSSKKLLLSDSGFYLCAWSVPGVNTEAFFGQGTRLTVV.

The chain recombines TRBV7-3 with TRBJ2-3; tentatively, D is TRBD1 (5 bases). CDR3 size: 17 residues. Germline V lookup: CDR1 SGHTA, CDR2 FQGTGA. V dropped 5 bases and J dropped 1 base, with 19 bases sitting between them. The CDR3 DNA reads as TGTGCCAGCAGCGCTCACGCCTCAGGGCCCGGCACAGATACGCAGTATTTT. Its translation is CASSAHASGPGTDTQYF.

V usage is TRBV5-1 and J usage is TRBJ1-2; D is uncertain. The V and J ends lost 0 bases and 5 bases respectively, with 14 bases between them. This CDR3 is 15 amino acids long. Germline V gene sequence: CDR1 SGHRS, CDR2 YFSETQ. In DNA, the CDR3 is TGCGCCAGCAGCTTGGATACGTCAGGACTGTATGGCTACACCTTC. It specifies CASSLDTSGLYGYTF.

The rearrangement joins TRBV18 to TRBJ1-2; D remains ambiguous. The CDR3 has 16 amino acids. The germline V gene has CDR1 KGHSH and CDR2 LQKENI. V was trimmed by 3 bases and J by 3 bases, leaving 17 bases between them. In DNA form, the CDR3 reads TGTGCCAGCTCACCGGGGTTGGGGAGGATGGACTATGGCTACACCTTC. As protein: CASSPGLGRMDYGYTF.

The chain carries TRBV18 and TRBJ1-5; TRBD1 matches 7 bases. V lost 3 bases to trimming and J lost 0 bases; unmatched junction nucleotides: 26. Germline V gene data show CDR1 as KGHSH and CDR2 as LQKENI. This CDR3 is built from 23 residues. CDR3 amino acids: CASSPVPTIYRGRLYYSNQPQHF. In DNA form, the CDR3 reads TGTGCCAGCTCACCCGTCCCGACCATCTACAGGGGTCGCCTCTATTATAGCAATCAGCCCCAGCATTTT.

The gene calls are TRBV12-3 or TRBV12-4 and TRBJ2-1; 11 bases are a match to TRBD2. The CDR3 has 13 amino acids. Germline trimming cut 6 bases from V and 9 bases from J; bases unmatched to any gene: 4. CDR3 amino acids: CASSPTSGGEQFF. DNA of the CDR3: TGTGCCAGCAGCCCCACTAGCGGGGGTGAGCAGTTCTTC.

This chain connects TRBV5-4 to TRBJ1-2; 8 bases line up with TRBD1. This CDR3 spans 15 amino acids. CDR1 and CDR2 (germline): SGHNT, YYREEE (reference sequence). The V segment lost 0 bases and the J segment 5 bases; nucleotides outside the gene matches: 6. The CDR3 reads CASSLGPGGHYGYTF. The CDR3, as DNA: TGTGCCAGCAGCTTGGGGCCAGGGGGCCATTATGGCTACACCTTC.

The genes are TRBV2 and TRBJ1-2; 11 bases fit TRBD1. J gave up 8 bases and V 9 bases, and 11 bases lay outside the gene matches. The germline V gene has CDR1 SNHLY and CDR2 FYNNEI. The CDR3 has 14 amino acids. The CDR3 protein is CASNPDRGREGYTF. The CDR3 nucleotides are TGTGCCAGTAATCCGGACAGGGGGCGGGAAGGCTACACCTTC.

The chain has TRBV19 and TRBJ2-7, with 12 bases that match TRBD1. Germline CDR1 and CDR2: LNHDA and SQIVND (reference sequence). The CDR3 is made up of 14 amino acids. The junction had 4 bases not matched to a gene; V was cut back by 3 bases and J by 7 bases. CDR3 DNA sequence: TGTGCCAGTAGTATGGGACAGGGGGCGCGGGAGCAGTACTTC. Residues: CASSMGQGAREQYF.

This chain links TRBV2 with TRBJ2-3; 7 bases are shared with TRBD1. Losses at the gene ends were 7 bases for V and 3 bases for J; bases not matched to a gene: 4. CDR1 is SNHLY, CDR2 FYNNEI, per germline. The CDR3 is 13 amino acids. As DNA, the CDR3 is TGTGCCAGCACTAGACAGGGAACAGATACGCAGTATTTT. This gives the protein CASTRQGTDTQYF.

The CDR3 is CAVWDRHTDTQYF. The CDR3 nucleotides are TGTGCCGTATGGGACAGACACACAGATACGCAGTATTTT. V usage is TRBV19 and J usage is TRBJ2-3, with 7 positions matching TRBD1. CDR3 length: 13 residues. Looked up from germline, CDR1 is LNHDA and CDR2 is SQIVND (reference sequence). J gave up 2 bases and V 11 bases, and 7 bases lay outside the gene matches.

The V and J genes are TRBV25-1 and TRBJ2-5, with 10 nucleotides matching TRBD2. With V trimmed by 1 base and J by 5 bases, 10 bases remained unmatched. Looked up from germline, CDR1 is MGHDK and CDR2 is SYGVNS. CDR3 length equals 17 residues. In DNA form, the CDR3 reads TGTGCCAGCAGTGAATGGGGACTAGCGCCTGAAAGGGAGACCCAGTACTTC. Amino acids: CASSEWGLAPERETQYF.

The CDR3 loop reads CASSQGRYGGKTQYF. Here the CDR3 DNA reads TGTGCCAGCAGCCAAGGCCGATATGGGGGGAAGACCCAGTACTTC. The J gene is TRBJ2-5, the V gene TRBV3-1 (or the pseudogene TRBV3-2), with a possible D match to TRBD2 (6 bases). This CDR3 has 15 residues. Germline lookup yields CDR1 LGHDT and CDR2 YNNKEL (reference sequence). The germline V and J ends were trimmed by 1 base and 6 bases, with 15 bases remaining between them.

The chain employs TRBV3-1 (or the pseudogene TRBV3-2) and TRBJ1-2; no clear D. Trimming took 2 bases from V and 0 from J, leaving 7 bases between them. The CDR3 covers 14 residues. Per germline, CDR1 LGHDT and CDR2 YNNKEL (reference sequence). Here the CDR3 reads CASSQLEANYGYTF. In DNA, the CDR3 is TGTGCCAGCAGCCAACTCGAGGCTAACTATGGCTACACCTTC.

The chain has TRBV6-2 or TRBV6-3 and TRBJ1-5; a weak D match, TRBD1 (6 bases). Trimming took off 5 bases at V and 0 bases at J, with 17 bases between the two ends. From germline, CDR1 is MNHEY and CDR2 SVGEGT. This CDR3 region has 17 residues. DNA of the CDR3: TGTGCCAGCAGTGATTGGTCGGGACAAGATAGCAATCAGCCCCAGCATTTT. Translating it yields CASSDWSGQDSNQPQHF.

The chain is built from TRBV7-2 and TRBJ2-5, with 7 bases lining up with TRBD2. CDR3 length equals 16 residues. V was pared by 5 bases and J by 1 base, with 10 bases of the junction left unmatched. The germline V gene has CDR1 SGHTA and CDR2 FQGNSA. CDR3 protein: CASSRIRGDTQETQYF. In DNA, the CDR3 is TGTGCCAGCAGCCGGATACGGGGGGATACCCAAGAGACCCAGTACTTC. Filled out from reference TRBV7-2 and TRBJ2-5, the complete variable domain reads GAGVSQSPSNKVTEKGKDVELRCDPISGHTALYWYRQSLGQGLEFLIYFQGNSAPDKSGLPSDRFSAERTGGSVSTLTIQRTQQEDSAVYLCASSRIRGDTQETQYFGPGTRLLVL.

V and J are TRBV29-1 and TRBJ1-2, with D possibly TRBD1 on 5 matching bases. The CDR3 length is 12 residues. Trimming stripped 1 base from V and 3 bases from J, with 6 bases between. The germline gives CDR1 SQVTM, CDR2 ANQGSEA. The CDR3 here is CSVEGRDYGYTF. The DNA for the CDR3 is TGCAGCGTTGAAGGCAGGGACTATGGCTACACCTTC.

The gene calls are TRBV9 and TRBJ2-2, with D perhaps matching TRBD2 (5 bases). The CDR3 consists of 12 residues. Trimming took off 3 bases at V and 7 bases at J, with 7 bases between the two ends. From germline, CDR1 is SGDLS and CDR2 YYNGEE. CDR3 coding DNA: TGTGCCAGCAGCGGAACTAGCGGGGAGCTGTTTTTT. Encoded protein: CASSGTSGELFF.

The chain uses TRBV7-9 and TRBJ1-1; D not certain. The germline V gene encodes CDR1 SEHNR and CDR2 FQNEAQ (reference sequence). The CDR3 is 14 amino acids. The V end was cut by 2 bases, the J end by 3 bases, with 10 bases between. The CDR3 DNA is TGTGCCAGCAGCTTAAGGGCGGAGGACACTGAAGCTTTCTTT. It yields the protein CASSLRAEDTEAFF. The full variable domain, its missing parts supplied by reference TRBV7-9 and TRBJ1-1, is DTGVSQNPRHKITKRGQNVTFRCDPISEHNRLYWYRQTLGQGPEFLTYFQNEAQLEKSRLLSDRFSAERPKGSFSTLEIQRTEQGDSAMYLCASSLRAEDTEAFFGQGTRLTVV.

This CDR3 is CASSISVVPTYGYTF. The CDR3 DNA follows: TGTGCCAGTAGTATATCGGTGGTACCTACCTATGGCTACACCTTC. The chain links TRBV19 to TRBJ1-2; D is uncertain. Trimming cost V 2 bases and J 4 bases, with 14 bases left between them. The germline gives CDR1 LNHDA, CDR2 SQIVND (reference sequence). The CDR3 is 15 residues long.

This chain's CDR3 is CASSQADTIYF. CDR3 nucleotides: TGTGCCAGCAGCCAAGCGGACACCATATATTTT. This sequence joins TRBV3-1 (or the pseudogene TRBV3-2) and TRBJ1-3; no clear D. In germline, CDR1 is LGHDT, CDR2 YNNKEL (reference sequence). This CDR3 has 11 amino acids. Trimming took off 1 base at V and 8 bases at J, with 3 bases between the two ends.

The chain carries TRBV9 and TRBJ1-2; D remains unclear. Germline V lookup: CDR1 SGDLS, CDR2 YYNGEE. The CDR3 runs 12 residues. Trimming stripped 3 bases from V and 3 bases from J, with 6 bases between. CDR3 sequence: CASSGDDYGYTF. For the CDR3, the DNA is TGTGCCAGCAGCGGCGATGACTATGGCTACACCTTC. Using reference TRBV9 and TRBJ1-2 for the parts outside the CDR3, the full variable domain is DSGVTQTPKHLITATGQRVTLRCSPRSGDLSVYWYQQSLDQGLQFLIQYYNGEERAKGNILERFSAQQFPDLHSELNLSSLELGDSALYFCASSGDDYGYTFGSGTRLTVV.

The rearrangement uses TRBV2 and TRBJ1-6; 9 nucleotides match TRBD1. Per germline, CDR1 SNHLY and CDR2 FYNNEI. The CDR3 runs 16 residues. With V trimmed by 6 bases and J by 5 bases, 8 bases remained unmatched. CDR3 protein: CASSNSRDRDNSPLHF. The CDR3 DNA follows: TGTGCCAGCAGCAATTCTAGGGACAGGGATAATTCACCCCTCCACTTT.

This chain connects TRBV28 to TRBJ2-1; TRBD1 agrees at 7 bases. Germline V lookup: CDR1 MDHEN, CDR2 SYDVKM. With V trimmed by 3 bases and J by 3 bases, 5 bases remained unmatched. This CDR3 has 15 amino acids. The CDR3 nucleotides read TGTGCCAGCAGTTTCGACAGGGAGAACTACAATGAGCAGTTCTTC. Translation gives CASSFDRENYNEQFF.

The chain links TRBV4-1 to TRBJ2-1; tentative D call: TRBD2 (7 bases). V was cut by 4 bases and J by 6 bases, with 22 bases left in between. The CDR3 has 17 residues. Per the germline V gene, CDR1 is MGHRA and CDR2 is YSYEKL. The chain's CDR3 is CASSLPPLAGGRNEQFF. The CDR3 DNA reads TGCGCCAGCAGCCTCCCGCCTCTGGCCGGGGGGCGCAATGAGCAGTTCTTC.

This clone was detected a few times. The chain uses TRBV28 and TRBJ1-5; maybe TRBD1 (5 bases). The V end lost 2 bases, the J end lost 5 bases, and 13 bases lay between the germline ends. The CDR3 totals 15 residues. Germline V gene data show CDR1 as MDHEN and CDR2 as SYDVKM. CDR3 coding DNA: TGTGCCAGCAGTTTAAAGAGACAGACCTATCAGCCCCAGCATTTT. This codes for CASSLKRQTYQPQHF.

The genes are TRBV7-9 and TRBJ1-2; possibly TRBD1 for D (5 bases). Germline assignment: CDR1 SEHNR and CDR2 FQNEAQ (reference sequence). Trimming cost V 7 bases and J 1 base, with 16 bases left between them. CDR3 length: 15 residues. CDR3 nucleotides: TGTGCCAGCACCCTACAGGCCTATAATAACTATGGCTACACCTTC. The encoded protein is CASTLQAYNNYGYTF. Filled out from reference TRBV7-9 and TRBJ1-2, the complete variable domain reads DTGVSQNPRHKITKRGQNVTFRCDPISEHNRLYWYRQTLGQGPEFLTYFQNEAQLEKSRLLSDRFSAERPKGSFSTLEIQRTEQGDSAMYLCASTLQAYNNYGYTFGSGTRLTVV.

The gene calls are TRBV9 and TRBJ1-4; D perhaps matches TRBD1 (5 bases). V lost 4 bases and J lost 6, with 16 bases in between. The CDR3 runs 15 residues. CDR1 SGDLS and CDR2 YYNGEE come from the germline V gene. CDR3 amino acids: CASSPQDTGHEKLFF. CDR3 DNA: TGTGCCAGCAGCCCACAGGACACAGGCCATGAAAAACTGTTTTTT. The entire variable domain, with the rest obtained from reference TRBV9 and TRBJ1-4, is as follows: DSGVTQTPKHLITATGQRVTLRCSPRSGDLSVYWYQQSLDQGLQFLIQYYNGEERAKGNILERFSAQQFPDLHSELNLSSLELGDSALYFCASSPQDTGHEKLFFGSGTQLSVL.